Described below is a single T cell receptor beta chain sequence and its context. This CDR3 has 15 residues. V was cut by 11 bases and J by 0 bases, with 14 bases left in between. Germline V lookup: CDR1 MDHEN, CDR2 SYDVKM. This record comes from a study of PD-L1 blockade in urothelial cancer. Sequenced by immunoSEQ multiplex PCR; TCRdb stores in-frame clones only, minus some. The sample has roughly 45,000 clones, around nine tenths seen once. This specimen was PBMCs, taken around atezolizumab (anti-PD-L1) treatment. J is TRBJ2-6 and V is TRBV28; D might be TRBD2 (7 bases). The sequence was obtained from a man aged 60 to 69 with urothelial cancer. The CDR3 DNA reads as TGTGCCTCTAGGGGGGGCAGCTCTGGGGCCAACGTCCTGACTTTC. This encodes CASRGGSSGANVLTF. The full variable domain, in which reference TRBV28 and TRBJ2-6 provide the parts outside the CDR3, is DVKVTQSSRYLVKRTGEKVFLECVQDMDHENMFWYRQDPGLGLRLIYFSYDVKMKEKGDIPEGYSVSREKKERFSLILESASTNQTSMYLCASRGGSSGANVLTFGAGSRLTVL.